A selection of T cell receptor beta chains follows, all from one sample in a study of T-cell reconstitution after alpha-beta-depleted transplantation in children. From the PCR reads, TCRdb called clonotypes with MiXCR, one entry per CDR3 protein. Of about 610,000 distinct CDR3 sequences listed, over 9.5% are singletons. The sample was PBMCs from the stem cell graft donor, taken from the stem cell graft. Receptors were obtained from a human donor who donated a stem cell graft to a child with acute myeloid leukemia. Each CDR3 is given with its conserved first and last residue. D genes are given only for firm matches. Not all rows give a size; the values are once, few, many and, for expanded clones, a class.

j_call: TRBJ1-5; v_call: TRBV6-2/TRBV6-3; d_call: NA; clone_size: NA; cdr3_aa: CASSYLGNQPQHF; cdr3_nt: TGTGCCAGCAGTTACTTGGGAAATCAGCCCCAGCATTTT
j_call: TRBJ2-1; v_call: TRBV20-1; d_call: TRBD2; clone_size: few; cdr3_aa: CSATVGGYNEQFF; cdr3_nt: TGCAGTGCTACCGTGGGAGGGTACAATGAGCAGTTCTTC
j_call: TRBJ2-3; v_call: TRBV20-1; d_call: NA; clone_size: many; cdr3_aa: CSARRGSTATDTQYF; cdr3_nt: TGCAGTGCTAGAAGGGGCTCAACCGCCACAGATACGCAGTATTTT
j_call: TRBJ2-7; v_call: TRBV25-1; d_call: NA; clone_size: few; cdr3_aa: CASSDRLYEQYF; cdr3_nt: TGTGCCAGCAGTGATAGGCTGTACGAGCAGTACTTC
j_call: TRBJ2-1; v_call: TRBV7-9; d_call: TRBD2; clone_size: few; cdr3_aa: CARGLGTSKVSDEQFF; cdr3_nt: TGTGCCAGGGGTTTGGGGACTAGCAAGGTATCGGATGAGCAGTTCTTC
j_call: TRBJ2-1; v_call: TRBV7-9; d_call: TRBD2; clone_size: few; cdr3_aa: CASSLASGTNNEQFF; cdr3_nt: TGTGCCAGCAGCTTAGCAAGCGGGACGAACAATGAGCAGTTCTTC
j_call: TRBJ2-2; v_call: TRBV28; d_call: NA; clone_size: few; cdr3_aa: CASSLIPQGSTGELFF; cdr3_nt: TGTGCCAGCAGTTTGATCCCCCAGGGGAGCACCGGGGAGCTGTTTTTT
j_call: TRBJ2-1; v_call: TRBV3-1; d_call: TRBD2; clone_size: many; cdr3_aa: CASSQKAGGWQFF; cdr3_nt: TGTGCCAGCAGCCAAAAAGCGGGAGGTTGGCAGTTCTTC
j_call: TRBJ2-5; v_call: TRBV7-6; d_call: TRBD2; clone_size: NA; cdr3_aa: CASSSLAGGVQYF; cdr3_nt: TGTGCCAGCAGCTCTCTAGCGGGGGGTGTCCAGTACTTC
j_call: TRBJ1-2; v_call: TRBV20-1; d_call: NA; clone_size: NA; cdr3_aa: CSARGPGSTF; cdr3_nt: TGCAGTGCTAGGGGTCCAGGGAGCACCTTC
j_call: TRBJ2-1; v_call: TRBV20-1; d_call: NA; clone_size: many; cdr3_aa: CSAMVRGTYNEQFF; cdr3_nt: TGCAGTGCTATGGTTCGCGGGACCTACAATGAGCAGTTCTTC
j_call: TRBJ2-3; v_call: TRBV29-1; d_call: TRBD2; clone_size: NA; cdr3_aa: CSVERGGNTQYF; cdr3_nt: TGCAGCGTTGAACGGGGAGGGAATACGCAGTATTTT
j_call: TRBJ1-2; v_call: TRBV6-2/TRBV6-3; d_call: NA; clone_size: few; cdr3_aa: CASSPPYTDLYGYTF; cdr3_nt: TGTGCCAGCAGCCCTCCTTATACTGACCTCTATGGCTACACCTTC
j_call: TRBJ2-7; v_call: TRBV7-2; d_call: TRBD2; clone_size: many; cdr3_aa: CASSQGGGITYEQYF; cdr3_nt: TGTGCCAGCAGCCAGGGCGGGGGGATAACCTACGAGCAGTACTTC
j_call: TRBJ2-5; v_call: TRBV10-3; d_call: TRBD2; clone_size: many; cdr3_aa: CAIGTSGQETQYF; cdr3_nt: TGTGCCATCGGGACTAGCGGGCAAGAGACCCAGTACTTC
j_call: TRBJ1-5; v_call: TRBV27; d_call: TRBD1; clone_size: few; cdr3_aa: CASSVGTGAPLSNQPQHF; cdr3_nt: TGTGCCAGCAGCGTCGGGACAGGGGCGCCACTTAGCAATCAGCCCCAGCATTTT
j_call: TRBJ2-1; v_call: TRBV3-1; d_call: TRBD2; clone_size: many; cdr3_aa: CASSHSLAGMTYNEQFF; cdr3_nt: TGTGCCAGCAGCCACTCTCTAGCGGGGATGACCTACAATGAGCAGTTCTTC
j_call: TRBJ2-5; v_call: TRBV29-1; d_call: NA; clone_size: few; cdr3_aa: CSVESLNQKTQYF; cdr3_nt: TGCAGCGTTGAATCCCTCAACCAGAAGACCCAGTACTTC
j_call: TRBJ2-1; v_call: TRBV5-1; d_call: NA; clone_size: few; cdr3_aa: CASSLADGTSYNEQFF; cdr3_nt: TGCGCCAGCAGCTTGGCCGACGGGACCTCCTACAATGAGCAGTTCTTC
j_call: TRBJ2-1; v_call: TRBV3-1; d_call: NA; clone_size: few; cdr3_aa: CASTEANEQFF; cdr3_nt: TGTGCCAGCACGGAAGCCAATGAGCAGTTCTTC
j_call: TRBJ2-2; v_call: TRBV11-2; d_call: NA; clone_size: few; cdr3_aa: CASSLFALRTGELFF; cdr3_nt: TGTGCCAGCAGCTTATTTGCTCTCAGAACCGGGGAGCTGTTTTTT
j_call: TRBJ2-3; v_call: TRBV9; d_call: TRBD2; clone_size: few; cdr3_aa: CASSATSGITDTQYF; cdr3_nt: TGTGCCAGCAGCGCGACTAGCGGGATCACAGATACGCAGTATTTT
j_call: TRBJ1-5; v_call: TRBV6-5; d_call: TRBD1; clone_size: few; cdr3_aa: CASSPSGTGNNQPQHF; cdr3_nt: TGTGCCAGCAGCCCCTCCGGGACAGGCAACAATCAGCCCCAGCATTTT
j_call: TRBJ2-1; v_call: TRBV24-1; d_call: NA; clone_size: many; cdr3_aa: CATSRDNNEQFF; cdr3_nt: TGTGCCACCAGCCGTGATAACAATGAGCAGTTCTTC
j_call: TRBJ2-7; v_call: TRBV9; d_call: TRBD2; clone_size: NA; cdr3_aa: CASSTDLAGGEQYF; cdr3_nt: TGTGCCAGCAGCACGGATCTAGCGGGAGGCGAGCAGTACTTC
j_call: TRBJ2-7; v_call: TRBV10-3; d_call: TRBD2; clone_size: NA; cdr3_aa: CAISETSGLSYEQYF; cdr3_nt: TGTGCCATCAGTGAGACTAGCGGACTTTCCTACGAGCAGTACTTC
j_call: TRBJ2-2; v_call: TRBV5-1; d_call: TRBD2; clone_size: few; cdr3_aa: CASSLAGLAGERTGELFF; cdr3_nt: TGCGCCAGCAGCTTGGCAGGACTAGCGGGAGAGAGGACCGGGGAGCTGTTTTTT
j_call: TRBJ1-2; v_call: TRBV12-3/TRBV12-4; d_call: NA; clone_size: NA; cdr3_aa: CASTLAGRNYGYTF; cdr3_nt: TGTGCCAGCACCCTTGCCGGCAGAAACTATGGCTACACCTTC
j_call: TRBJ2-1; v_call: TRBV7-9; d_call: TRBD2; clone_size: many; cdr3_aa: CASRGLVSHNEQFF; cdr3_nt: TGTGCCAGCAGAGGACTAGTTTCCCACAATGAGCAGTTCTTC
j_call: TRBJ2-1; v_call: TRBV6-1; d_call: TRBD2; clone_size: NA; cdr3_aa: CASSSGLGEWDEQFF; cdr3_nt: TGTGCCAGCAGCTCGGGACTAGGGGAGTGGGATGAGCAGTTCTTC
j_call: TRBJ2-1; v_call: TRBV7-9; d_call: TRBD1; clone_size: few; cdr3_aa: CASSPWDSTYNEQFF; cdr3_nt: TGTGCCAGCAGCCCCTGGGACAGTACCTACAATGAGCAGTTCTTC
j_call: TRBJ2-7; v_call: TRBV30; d_call: TRBD1; clone_size: many; cdr3_aa: CAWAKQGTDEQYF; cdr3_nt: TGTGCCTGGGCAAAACAGGGGACGGACGAGCAGTACTTC
j_call: TRBJ1-3; v_call: TRBV6-1; d_call: TRBD1; clone_size: NA; cdr3_aa: CASSLTGGENTIYF; cdr3_nt: TGTGCCAGCAGTCTGACAGGGGGCGAAAACACCATATATTTT
j_call: TRBJ1-5; v_call: TRBV6-1; d_call: NA; clone_size: few; cdr3_aa: CASTKDGSSWTQHF; cdr3_nt: TGTGCCAGCACTAAAGACGGCTCCTCGTGGACCCAGCATTTT
j_call: TRBJ2-3; v_call: TRBV6-5; d_call: NA; clone_size: few; cdr3_aa: CASSYSEPTDTQYF; cdr3_nt: TGTGCCAGCAGTTACTCCGAACCAACAGATACGCAGTATTTT
j_call: TRBJ2-7; v_call: TRBV29-1; d_call: TRBD1; clone_size: few; cdr3_aa: CSVPTGGGHYEQYF; cdr3_nt: TGCAGCGTTCCAACAGGGGGCGGTCACTACGAGCAGTACTTC
j_call: TRBJ2-1; v_call: TRBV11-2; d_call: NA; clone_size: many; cdr3_aa: CASSQEGKHNEQFF; cdr3_nt: TGTGCCAGCAGTCAGGAGGGCAAACACAATGAGCAGTTCTTC
j_call: TRBJ2-2; v_call: TRBV18; d_call: TRBD1; clone_size: NA; cdr3_aa: CATQGQANTGELFF; cdr3_nt: TGTGCCACCCAGGGACAGGCGAACACCGGGGAGCTGTTTTTT
j_call: TRBJ2-3; v_call: TRBV20-1; d_call: TRBD2; clone_size: NA; cdr3_aa: CSARVRGGRTDTQYF; cdr3_nt: TGCAGTGCTAGAGTCCGGGGGGGACGCACAGATACGCAGTATTTT
j_call: TRBJ2-1; v_call: TRBV7-2; d_call: NA; clone_size: few; cdr3_aa: CASSFVSPYNEQFF; cdr3_nt: TGTGCCAGCAGCTTTGTTAGCCCATACAATGAGCAGTTCTTC
j_call: TRBJ2-7; v_call: TRBV5-1; d_call: TRBD1; clone_size: many; cdr3_aa: CASSLVDRTYEQYF; cdr3_nt: TGCGCCAGCAGCTTGGTGGACAGGACCTACGAGCAGTACTTC
j_call: TRBJ2-7; v_call: TRBV28; d_call: TRBD1; clone_size: many; cdr3_aa: CASTDRAYEQYF; cdr3_nt: TGTGCCAGCACCGACAGGGCCTACGAGCAGTACTTC
j_call: TRBJ2-5; v_call: TRBV4-2; d_call: NA; clone_size: NA; cdr3_aa: CASSQEPEGETQYF; cdr3_nt: TGTGCCAGCAGCCAAGAGCCGGAGGGAGAGACCCAGTACTTC